Included here is one T cell receptor (beta chain) sequence, with context. Its cognate antigen is unknown. Trimming took 3 bases from V and 6 from J; bases not matched to a gene: 4. Germline V lookup: CDR1 LNHDA, CDR2 SQIVND (reference sequence). The CDR3 contains 13 residues. The sample originates from a study of cytomegalovirus exposure and HLA in healthy donors. Findings of the study overall: Only CMV serostatus was available as immune exposure information.

The PCR was carried out with 60 Vbeta primers and 13 Jbeta primers. The protocol was immunoSEQ multiplex PCR, while the TCRdb copy is restricted to in-frame clones and leaves out a portion. The sample consists of 120,000 or so clones, 80% to 90% of them appearing once. V and J are TRBV19 and TRBJ1-1; 7 nucleotides align to TRBD1. The receptor was isolated from a male donor in good health and CMV-seropositive. Sequencing was done on a sample of PBMCs. In DNA, the CDR3 is TGTGCCAGTAGTATCAGGGGGGTTCCTGAAGCTTTCTTT. Amino acid sequence: CASSIRGVPEAFF.